This is a list of T cell receptor beta chains from one sample in a study of blood T cell repertoires in COVID-19. TCRdb's copy holds only in-frame clones and misses some; the assay was immunoSEQ multiplex PCR. Of roughly 160,000 clones listed, over 75% are singletons. Sequencing input: PBMCs or T cells enriched from blood (not recorded which). The receptors stem from a woman in her forties or fifties who had recovered from COVID-19. CDR3s include the opening cysteine and the closing phenylalanine or tryptophan. The order of the fields is J gene, clone size, V gene, D gene, CDR3 protein, CDR3 DNA. D genes are given only for firm matches. Some rows mark clone size as missing; the rest say once, few, many or name a class of expanded clone.

TRBJ1-2 . TRBV19 . CASSIDAGIGYGYTF TGTGCCAGTAGTATAGACGCAGGAATCGGCTATGGCTACACCTTC
TRBJ2-1 . TRBV19 TRBD2 CASREERESNEQFF TGTGCCAGTAGAGAGGAGCGGGAGTCTAATGAGCAGTTCTTC
TRBJ1-1 . TRBV7-9 . CASSMGSGLMNTEAFF TGTGCCAGCAGCATGGGGTCGGGGTTGATGAACACTGAAGCTTTCTTT
TRBJ2-7 . TRBV12-3/TRBV12-4 . CASSFSYEQYF TGTGCCAGCAGTTTTAGCTACGAGCAGTACTTC
TRBJ2-1 . TRBV7-2 . CASSLVSPRLAGYNEQFF TGTGCCAGCAGCTTAGTATCTCCCAGGCTAGCAGGCTACAATGAGCAGTTCTTC
TRBJ2-7 once TRBV7-9 . CASSLVGRGRMGFYEQYF TGTGCCAGCAGCTTAGTAGGCCGGGGAAGGATGGGGTTCTACGAGCAGTACTTC
TRBJ2-7 . TRBV27 TRBD2 CASSFVAGGRYEQYF TGTGCCAGCAGTTTCGTAGCGGGAGGGAGGTACGAGCAGTACTTC
TRBJ2-5 . TRBV4-3 TRBD1 CASSHRDRGEETQYF TGCGCCAGCAGCCATAGGGACAGGGGAGAGGAGACCCAGTACTTC
TRBJ2-5 . TRBV24-1 . CATSDPRFLETQYF TGTGCCACCAGTGACCCGAGGTTTCTAGAGACCCAGTACTTC
TRBJ2-4 . TRBV7-2 . CASSLRGPRAKNIQYF TGTGCCAGCAGCTTAAGAGGGCCTCGAGCCAAAAACATTCAGTACTTC
TRBJ2-1 . TRBV10-1 . CASSSILGGTYNEQFF TGCGCCAGCAGTAGCATCTTAGGGGGTACCTACAATGAGCAGTTCTTC
TRBJ1-2 . TRBV27 TRBD1 CASSPHTDRDYGYTF TGTGCCAGCAGTCCCCACACGGACAGGGACTATGGCTACACCTTC
TRBJ2-3 . TRBV13 . CASSTAEGLRVAQYF TGTGCCAGCAGCACCGCTGAGGGCCTGAGAGTTGCGCAGTATTTT
TRBJ1-2 . TRBV29-1 TRBD1 CSVGQGSDYGYTF TGCAGCGTTGGACAGGGGAGCGACTATGGCTACACCTTC
TRBJ2-1 . TRBV18 TRBD2 CASSPGLAGGEQFF TGTGCCAGCTCACCCGGACTAGCGGGAGGCGAGCAGTTCTTC
TRBJ2-3 . TRBV19 TRBD2 CASSGPSGRGSTDTQYF TGTGCCAGTAGTGGGCCTAGCGGGAGGGGTAGCACAGATACGCAGTATTTT
TRBJ2-1 . TRBV3-1/TRBV3-2 TRBD1 CASSLGTGLLDEQFF TGTGCCAGCAGCCTCGGGACAGGGCTCCTGGATGAGCAGTTCTTC
TRBJ2-1 . TRBV30 TRBD2 CAWSAPGTSGIFGEQFF TGTGCCTGGAGTGCCCCCGGGACTAGCGGGATCTTCGGTGAGCAGTTCTTC